Sequencing of this T cell receptor beta chain was carried out in a study of shared clonotypes between healthy human individuals. Only in-frame clones appear in the TCRdb table, and some are missing; sequencing was by immunoSEQ multiplex PCR. The sample records approximately 940,000 clones, 70% to 85% being singletons. V lost 4 bases to trimming and J lost 6 bases; unmatched junction nucleotides: 8. Germline assignment: CDR1 MNHNY and CDR2 SVGAGI (reference sequence). There are 15 residues in the CDR3. Points from the study as a whole: Relative to clonotypes present in all four donors, those not shared had lower generation probabilities.

The table lists this clone with a count of one. The antigen is undetermined. The specimen sequenced was memory CD4+ T cells sorted from blood. The subset: CD45RA-negative fraction. The chain couples TRBV6-6 to TRBJ2-7; TRBD1 matches at 11 bases. This sequence was found in a man aged 18 to 29 in good health. The CDR3 DNA is TGTGCCAGCAGTTTCGGACAGGGGGCGATTGGCGAGCAGTACTTC. It specifies CASSFGQGAIGEQYF.